Shown below are 4 T cell receptor beta chains from a single sample sequenced in a study of T cells after yellow fever vaccination (dated by TCRdb to about 2019). Reading the label with the study, this specimen's treatment or condition is: live attenuated yellow fever vaccine strain. The library was prepared using 5' RACE. For sequencing, an Illumina NovaSeq 6000 was employed. TCRdb reran the public reads through fastp at Q25 and MiXCR, keeping productive beta chains. A single entry per CDR3 protein holds the most common genes and DNA from its merged rows. This sample lists 250,000 or so distinct CDR3 sequences; more than 3.5% were detected once. The ten largest clones add up to around a fifth of the sample. The sample in question was PBMCs, obtained 15 days after the yellow fever booster vaccination. The receptors stem from a young man who received the YFV17D yellow fever vaccine.

This clonotype was observed at least ten times. The rearrangement links TRBV5-1 to TRBJ2-6, with D tentatively TRBD1 or TRBD2 (5 bases each). Germline values: CDR1 SGHRS, CDR2 YFSETQ. V was shortened by 4 bases and J by 2 bases, with 10 bases between the two germline ends. The CDR3 runs to 15 residues. The DNA of the CDR3 is TGCGCCAGCAGCACCGGGGCGGCTGGGGCCAACGTCCTGACTTTC. Translated, it gives CASSTGAAGANVLTF.

This clonotype was detected many times. The rearrangement joins TRBV7-9 to TRBJ2-7; D is unclear. The CDR3 is 14 amino acids. Trimming removed 5 bases at V and 0 bases at J, with 11 bases between. Germline CDR1 and CDR2: SEHNR and FQNEAQ (reference sequence). CDR3 coding DNA: TGTGCCAGCAGCCTAGGAACAGCCTCCTACGAGCAGTACTTC. Its protein is CASSLGTASYEQYF.

This clonotype was observed many times. V usage is TRBV29-1 and J usage is TRBJ2-1, with TRBD2 matching over 12 bases. Germline V gene data show CDR1 as SQVTM and CDR2 as ANQGSEA. The CDR3 loop spans 14 amino acids. V lost 3 bases, J lost 6 bases, and 3 bases stayed unmatched. The CDR3 reads CSVDELAGGNEQFF. CDR3 nucleotides: TGCAGCGTTGATGAACTAGCGGGAGGCAATGAGCAGTTCTTC.

This clonotype was recorded many times. The gene calls are TRBV3-1 and TRBJ2-4, with 8 bases lining up with TRBD2. Germline trimming cut 4 bases from V and 7 bases from J; bases unmatched to any gene: 3. This CDR3 comprises 13 residues. CDR1 is LGHDT, CDR2 YNNKEL, per germline (reference sequence). CDR3 amino acids: CASSRGGRNIQYF. The CDR3 DNA sequence: TGTGCCAGCAGCCGCGGCGGGAGGAACATTCAGTACTTC.